The 19 T cell receptor beta chains given below trace back to one sample, sequenced in a study of T cell responses to AZD1222 COVID-19 vaccine (dated by TCRdb to the early 2020s). The sample's time point, from its label and the paper: baseline before first vaccination. Libraries were built with the immunoSEQ multiplex PCR assay. TCRdb limited this immuneACCESS table to in-frame rearrangements with V and J called. A share of clones is missing; checked studies link under half to unresolved V genes, and the rest is unexplained. The sample table records around 30,000 clones; approximately 89% of these occur just once. Together, the top ten hold under 50% of the sample. The material sequenced was peripheral blood, taken on day 0 of AZD1222 vaccination. Receptor source: an adult in good health.

The J gene is TRBJ1-1, the V gene TRBV19; tentatively, D is TRBD1 (6 bases). Germline V gene lookup returns CDR1 LNHDA and CDR2 SQIVND (reference sequence). This CDR3 comprises 17 residues. V lost 4 bases to trimming and J lost 2 bases, with 20 bases between them. DNA for the CDR3: TGTGCCAGTAGTAGAACGACAGGTGGGCAGGCTAACACTGAAGCTTTCTTT. Amino acids: CASSRTTGGQANTEAFF.

This rearrangement joins TRBV7-2 to TRBJ1-6; D gene unclear. The germline CDR1 and CDR2 sequences are SGHTA and FQGNSA. V was cut by 1 base and J by 14 bases, with 21 bases left in between. CDR3 length: 16 amino acids. The CDR3 spells CASSLESGRGRGSLHF. In DNA form, the CDR3 reads TGTGCCAGCAGCTTAGAAAGCGGCCGCGGGCGGGGATCCCTCCACTTT.

V gene TRBV29-1 combines with J gene TRBJ1-2, with D perhaps matching TRBD1 (5 bases). The germline CDR1 and CDR2 sequences are SQVTM and ANQGSEA. The CDR3 length is 13 residues. The V and J ends lost 6 bases and 6 bases respectively, with 17 bases between them. The CDR3 loop is CSVPGRGEHGYTF. The CDR3 coding sequence is TGCAGCGTCCCGGGACGGGGAGAGCATGGCTACACCTTC.

The chain links TRBV9 to TRBJ1-1, with a weak D call TRBD1 (5 bases). In germline, CDR1 is SGDLS, CDR2 YYNGEE. This CDR3 has 14 amino acids. V gave up 4 bases and J gave up 8 bases, with 18 bases separating them. CDR3 nucleotide sequence: TGTGCCAGCAGCTTAGAGGGGTATTCGAACGAAGCTTTCTTT. Its translation: CASSLEGYSNEAFF.

The chain carries TRBV18 and TRBJ1-4; D ambiguous. V lost 1 base and J lost 3, with 12 bases in between. CDR3 length equals 16 residues. The germline V gene has CDR1 KGHSH and CDR2 LQKENI. CDR3 nucleotides: TGTGCCAGCTCACCACTTGTAGGCGGGGCTAATGAAAAACTGTTTTTT. Residues: CASSPLVGGANEKLFF.

The chain is built from TRBV7-9 and TRBJ1-2, with a possible D match to TRBD1 (5 bases). Germline CDR1 and CDR2: SEHNR and FQNEAQ (reference sequence). The V end lost 5 bases, the J end lost 8 bases, and 18 bases lay between the germline ends. The CDR3 runs 14 residues. The CDR3 DNA sequence: TGTGCCAGCAGCCCGGCCGGGACGGTGTTCGGCTACACCTTC. This codes for CASSPAGTVFGYTF.

The V call is TRBV6-2 or TRBV6-3, the J call TRBJ1-3; D is unclear. Germline V gene sequence: CDR1 MNHEY, CDR2 SVGEGT. V lost 6 bases and J lost 0, with 9 bases in between. CDR3 length: 14 residues. Here the CDR3 reads CASSLTFSGNTIYF. The CDR3 nucleotides are TGTGCCAGCAGCCTCACTTTCTCTGGAAACACCATATATTTT.

J is TRBJ2-2 and V is TRBV13, with 7 bases aligning to TRBD2. V was pared by 1 base and J by 6 bases, with 5 bases of the junction left unmatched. Germline V gene data show CDR1 as PRHDT and CDR2 as FYEKMQ (reference sequence). The CDR3 runs to 15 residues. CDR3 sequence: CASSLDRGVPGELFF. CDR3 coding DNA: TGTGCCAGCAGCTTAGACCGGGGGGTCCCCGGGGAGCTGTTTTTT.

This clone was seen once. J is TRBJ2-3 and V is TRBV15; 10 positions agree with TRBD2. CDR1 is LNHNV and CDR2 is YYDKDF in the germline V gene (reference sequence). J lost 4 bases, V lost 3 bases, and 10 bases had no gene match. The CDR3 sequence is 17 residues long. The CDR3 sequence: CATSRFGAGGQSDTQYF. CDR3 DNA: TGTGCCACCAGCAGGTTTGGAGCGGGGGGGCAGTCAGATACGCAGTATTTT.

Here the CDR3 DNA reads TGTGCCTGGAGTAGCCACCGACTAGCAAGCACCGGGGAGCTGTTTTTT. This sequence encodes CAWSSHRLASTGELFF. V is TRBV30 and J is TRBJ2-2, with TRBD2 matching over 7 bases. The CDR3 contains 16 residues. J lost 4 bases, V lost 2 bases, and 10 bases had no gene match. Per germline, CDR1 GTSNPN and CDR2 SVGIG (reference sequence).

The CDR3 is CASSVAQEIYGYTF. The CDR3 coding sequence is TGTGCCAGCAGCGTAGCACAGGAGATCTATGGCTACACCTTC. V usage is TRBV9 and J usage is TRBJ1-2; possible D gene TRBD1, 5 bases. V was trimmed by 0 bases and J by 4 bases, leaving 10 bases between them. Germline values: CDR1 SGDLS, CDR2 YYNGEE. The CDR3 runs to 14 residues.

The V gene is TRBV6-6, the J gene TRBJ2-1, with a possible D match to TRBD2 (5 bases). Trimming shortened V by 5 bases and J by 0 bases, and 20 bases separated the two germline ends. Germline assignment: CDR1 MNHNY and CDR2 SVGAGI (reference sequence). The CDR3 covers 18 residues. The CDR3 DNA sequence: TGTGCCAGCAGTCGACCTCTGCAGGCGGGTCGCTCCTACAATGAGCAGTTCTTC. Protein sequence: CASSRPLQAGRSYNEQFF.

A note on this clone: The junction differs from germline at one of its ends, possibly a read error. J is TRBJ1-2 and V is TRBV20-1; D is undetermined. The CDR3 loop spans 11 amino acids. In germline, CDR1 is DFQATT, CDR2 SNEGSKA (reference sequence). The CDR3, as DNA: TGCAGTGCTAGTCCTCCATCCGCTAACGCCTTC. Protein product: CSASPPSANAF.

The chain couples TRBV5-6 to TRBJ1-2; no definite D call. Germline CDR1 and CDR2: SGHDT and YYEEEE. Between the trimmed V and J ends, which lost 1 base and 5 bases, there was a span of 9 bases. This CDR3 is 13 amino acids long. DNA of the CDR3: TGTGCCAGCAGCTTGCTTCAAGTATATGGCTACACCTTC. It translates to CASSLLQVYGYTF. Drawing the rest from reference TRBV5-6 and TRBJ1-2, the complete variable domain is DAGVTQSPTHLIKTRGQQVTLRCSPKSGHDTVSWYQQALGQGPQFIFQYYEEEERQRGNFPDRFSGHQFPNYSSELNVNALLLGDSALYLCASSLLQVYGYTFGSGTRLTVV.

This chain joins TRBV7-2 and TRBJ2-5, with 8 positions matching TRBD2. CDR3 size: 15 residues. Germline values: CDR1 SGHTA, CDR2 FQGNSA. V was clipped by 5 bases and J by 1 base; unmatched bases: 6. This CDR3 is CASSELAGIQETQYF. The CDR3 region has the DNA TGTGCCAGCAGCGAGTTAGCGGGGATCCAAGAGACCCAGTACTTC.

The chain uses TRBV9 and TRBJ1-3; D remains ambiguous. V was trimmed by 3 bases and J by 9 bases, leaving 25 bases between them. This CDR3 is 17 amino acids long. Germline V CDR1 and CDR2: SGDLS, YYNGEE. Written as DNA, the CDR3 is TGTGCCAGCAGCGCGGACGGAGTTTGGTCGCGGAGTATCACCATATATTTT. This gives the protein CASSADGVWSRSITIYF.

The chain couples TRBV7-9 to TRBJ1-2, with 7 bases aligning to TRBD1. Trimming removed 5 bases from V and 9 bases from J; junction bases left unmatched: 12. The CDR3 runs to 14 residues. From germline, CDR1 is SEHNR and CDR2 FQNEAQ (reference sequence). The CDR3 region has the DNA TGTGCCAGCAGCCCCTCGCAAGGGGGCGGCAGCTACACCTTC. Encoded protein: CASSPSQGGGSYTF.

Turning to this clone: One junction end disagrees with the germline gene, perhaps due to a read error. The rearrangement joins TRBV10-1 to TRBJ2-1; TRBD2 matches 16 bases. Germline V lookup: CDR1 WNHNN, CDR2 SYGVQD (reference sequence). The CDR3 extends over 13 amino acids. The CDR3 sequence: CASQGTSGGVVLF. CDR3 nucleotides: TGCGCCAGCCAGGGGACTAGCGGGGGGGTTGTGCTCTTC.

This clone was recorded only once. The rearrangement joins TRBV20-1 to TRBJ1-2; D remains unclear. The CDR3 is made up of 11 amino acids. Trimming pared 2 bases from V and 8 bases from J, leaving 9 bases between. Germline CDR1 is DFQATT and CDR2 is SNEGSKA (reference sequence). In DNA form, the CDR3 reads TGCAGTGCTAGAACCACAGCCGGCTACACCTTC. It yields the protein CSARTTAGYTF.